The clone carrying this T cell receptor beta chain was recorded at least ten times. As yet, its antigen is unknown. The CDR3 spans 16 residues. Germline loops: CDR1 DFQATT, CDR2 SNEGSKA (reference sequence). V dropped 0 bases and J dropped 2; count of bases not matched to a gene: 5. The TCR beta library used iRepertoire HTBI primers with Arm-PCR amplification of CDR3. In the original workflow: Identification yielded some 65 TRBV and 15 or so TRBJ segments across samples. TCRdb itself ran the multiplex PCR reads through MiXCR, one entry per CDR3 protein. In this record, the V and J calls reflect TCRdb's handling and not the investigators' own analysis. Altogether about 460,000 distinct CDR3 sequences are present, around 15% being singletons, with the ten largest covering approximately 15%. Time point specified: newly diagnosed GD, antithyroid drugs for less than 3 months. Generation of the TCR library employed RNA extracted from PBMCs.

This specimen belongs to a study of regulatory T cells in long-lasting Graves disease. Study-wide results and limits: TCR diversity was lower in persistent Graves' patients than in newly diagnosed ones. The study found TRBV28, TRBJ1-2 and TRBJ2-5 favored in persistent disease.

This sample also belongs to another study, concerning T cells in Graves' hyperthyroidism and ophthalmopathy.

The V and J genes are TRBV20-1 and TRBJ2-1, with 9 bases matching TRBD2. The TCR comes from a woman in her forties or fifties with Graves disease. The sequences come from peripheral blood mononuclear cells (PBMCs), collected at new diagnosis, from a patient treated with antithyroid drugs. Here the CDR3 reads CSARDPLAGPYNEQFF. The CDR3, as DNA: TGCAGTGCTAGAGATCCCCTAGCGGGACCCTACAATGAGCAGTTCTTC.